The 3 T cell receptor beta chains below were found in one sample sequenced in a study of cytomegalovirus exposure and HLA in healthy donors. The PCR had 60 Vbeta and 13 Jbeta primers. Data came from immunoSEQ multiplex PCR; TCRdb stores just in-frame clones and leaves some out. In the table there are about 200,000 clones, approximately 78% of which are singletons. The sample was PBMCs. Source of these receptors: a woman in her forties in good health and CMV-seronegative.

This chain links TRBV27 with TRBJ1-1; 7 bases line up with TRBD1. Trimming removed 1 base from V and 7 bases from J; junction bases left unmatched: 6. Looked up from germline, CDR1 is MNHEY and CDR2 is SMNVEV (reference sequence). This CDR3 has 14 amino acids. CDR3 nucleotide sequence: TGTGCCAGCAGTTTATTACAGGGGTCAGGTGAAGCTTTCTTT. It is translated as CASSLLQGSGEAFF.

The rearrangement joins TRBV12-5 to TRBJ1-2, with D perhaps matching TRBD1 (6 bases). The CDR3 spans 16 residues. V lost 5 bases to trimming and J lost 1 base, with 17 bases between them. Germline V CDR1 and CDR2: LGHNT, FRNRAP. CDR3 nucleotide sequence: TGTGCTAGTGGTCGGTCGGCGACAGGCCATAACTATGGCTACACCTTC. Encoded protein: CASGRSATGHNYGYTF.

The sample holds one count of this clone. The V and J genes are TRBV9 and TRBJ1-1; D may be TRBD1 (6 bases). CDR3 length equals 14 residues. Trimming left V 9 bases short and J 3 bases short, with 18 bases between. In germline, CDR1 is SGDLS, CDR2 YYNGEE. CDR3 protein: CANSRGPADTEAFF. The CDR3 DNA sequence: TGTGCCAACTCCAGGGGACCCGCGGACACTGAAGCTTTCTTT.